What follows are 26 T cell receptor beta chains derived from one specimen sequenced in a study of neurological immune-mediated disorders. TCRdb redid the calling of the 5' RACE reads with MiXCR, one entry per CDR3 protein. The repertoire has tens of thousands of distinct CDR3 sequences, around 5% of them found once; the top ten carry less than 7.5%. The sample comprised PBMCs. The receptors were gathered from a man aged 18 to 30 with multiple sclerosis.

The sample holds many counts of this clonotype. V usage is TRBV10-3 and J usage is TRBJ2-1, with 9 bases aligning to TRBD2. Germline lookup yields CDR1 ENHRY and CDR2 SYGVKD. The ends lost 8 bases at V and 7 bases at J; junction bases unmatched: 15. The CDR3 is 16 amino acids. The CDR3 reads CAIARAEREAVNEQFF. The CDR3 DNA sequence: TGTGCCATCGCCCGGGCGGAGCGGGAGGCAGTAAATGAGCAGTTCTTC.

This clonotype was counted ten times or more. The V call is TRBV9, the J call TRBJ2-1; no clear D. Trimming pared 4 bases from V and 8 bases from J, leaving 7 bases between. Germline V gene data show CDR1 as SGDLS and CDR2 as YYNGEE. This CDR3 is built from 11 residues. The CDR3 nucleotides read TGTGCCAGCAGCCCTCACGATGAGCAGTTCTTC. Residues: CASSPHDEQFF.

This clonotype was seen repeatedly, ten times or more. The chain recombines TRBV29-1 with TRBJ1-1, with TRBD1 identical over 7 bases. This CDR3 is built from 14 residues. Germline values: CDR1 SQVTM, CDR2 ANQGSEA. Trimming took 4 bases from V and 1 from J; bases not matched to a gene: 6. CDR3 sequence: CSVVPGQWNTEAFF. Here the CDR3 DNA reads TGCAGCGTTGTACCGGGACAGTGGAACACTGAAGCTTTCTTT.

As DNA, the CDR3 is TGTGCCAGCGAGGGTCAGGGGATCACTGAAGCTTTCTTT. This sequence encodes CASEGQGITEAFF. The gene calls are TRBV6-1 and TRBJ1-1, with D tentatively TRBD1 (6 bases). CDR3 length equals 13 residues. Germline CDR1 MNHNS, CDR2 SASEGT. The ends were cut back, 8 bases at V and 4 bases at J, with 14 bases in the middle.

In its sample, this clonotype was seen many times. The J gene is TRBJ2-2, the V gene TRBV5-1, with 8 bases lining up with TRBD1. The CDR3 loop spans 14 amino acids. With V trimmed by 4 bases and J by 6 bases, 5 bases remained unmatched. Germline V gene sequence: CDR1 SGHRS, CDR2 YFSETQ. The CDR3 region is CASSGGTGAGELFF. The CDR3, as DNA: TGCGCCAGCAGCGGCGGGACAGGAGCCGGGGAGCTGTTTTTT.

This clonotype showed up many times. This chain links TRBV7-2 with TRBJ2-3; unclear D gene. V lost 2 bases, J lost 6 bases, and 6 bases lay in between. Looked up from germline, CDR1 is SGHTA and CDR2 is FQGNSA. The CDR3 spans 12 residues. The CDR3 region has the DNA TGTGCCAGCAGCTTATCGGCGGATACGCAGTATTTT. Protein product: CASSLSADTQYF.

This clonotype has a count of ten or more. The chain is built from TRBV20-1 and TRBJ2-2, with 7 bases lining up with TRBD1. J gave up 1 base and V 5 bases, and 4 bases lay outside the gene matches. Germline loops: CDR1 DFQATT, CDR2 SNEGSKA (reference sequence). The CDR3 contains 14 residues. The CDR3 sequence: CSASRTGNTGELFF. CDR3 bases: TGCAGTGCTTCAAGGACAGGGAACACCGGGGAGCTGTTTTTT.

This clonotype was observed at least ten times. The V call is TRBV7-3, the J call TRBJ2-2, with D unclear. Trimming shortened V by 5 bases and J by 5 bases, and 12 bases separated the two germline ends. The germline V gene has CDR1 SGHTA and CDR2 FQGTGA. This CDR3 comprises 14 residues. Here the CDR3 reads CASSPPSRTGELFF. The CDR3 nucleotides are TGTGCCAGCAGCCCACCCTCTAGAACCGGGGAGCTGTTTTTT.

This clonotype was seen repeatedly, ten times or more. V gene TRBV5-1 combines with J gene TRBJ2-1; unclear D gene. Trimming pared 5 bases from V and 5 bases from J, leaving 11 bases between. Germline V gene lookup returns CDR1 SGHRS and CDR2 YFSETQ. The CDR3 length is 13 residues. CDR3 protein: CASRIAADNEQFF. The CDR3 DNA follows: TGCGCCAGCAGAATCGCGGCCGACAATGAGCAGTTCTTC.

This clonotype was detected many times. The chain employs TRBV4-3 and TRBJ2-7; 8 nucleotides line up with TRBD2. The CDR3 sequence is 16 residues long. The ends lost 1 base at V and 6 bases at J; junction bases unmatched: 11. The V gene's germline CDR1 is LGHNA and CDR2 YSLEER. The CDR3 region has the DNA TGCGCCAGCAGCCAAGGGGCCGGGACTAGGTCTCTCGAGCAGTACTTC. Translating gives CASSQGAGTRSLEQYF.

This clonotype has a count of ten or more. The chain employs TRBV20-1 and TRBJ2-3; TRBD1 might be the D (5 bases). This CDR3 has 14 residues. Germline V gives CDR1 DFQATT, CDR2 SNEGSKA (reference sequence). The germline V and J ends were trimmed by 6 bases and 2 bases, with 15 bases remaining between them. The CDR3 protein is CSASQGRVTDTQYF. The CDR3 coding sequence is TGCAGTGCATCGCAGGGTAGGGTCACAGATACGCAGTATTTT.

The table lists this clonotype with many counts. The chain links TRBV20-1 to TRBJ2-7, with D perhaps TRBD2 (6 bases). Per germline, CDR1 DFQATT and CDR2 SNEGSKA (reference sequence). V gave up 6 bases and J gave up 6 bases, with 18 bases separating them. This CDR3 spans 13 amino acids. In DNA, the CDR3 is TGCAGTGCGAAGAGAGGGGAGGTGGCCGAGCAGTACTTC. Protein sequence: CSAKRGEVAEQYF.

Many counts were recorded for this clonotype. The rearrangement links TRBV5-1 to TRBJ2-7; 7 nucleotides align to TRBD1. Germline assignment: CDR1 SGHRS and CDR2 YFSETQ. This CDR3 has 14 residues. V lost 5 bases, J lost 0 bases, and 5 bases stayed unmatched. The CDR3 reads CASRRDSNSYEQYF. As DNA, the CDR3 is TGCGCCAGCAGAAGGGACAGCAACTCCTACGAGCAGTACTTC.

This clonotype was detected many times. V is TRBV7-8 and J is TRBJ2-4; 8 bases fit TRBD1. This CDR3 is 15 amino acids long. Germline V lookup: CDR1 SGHVS, CDR2 FQNEAQ. V lost 3 bases to trimming and J lost 9 bases; unmatched junction nucleotides: 10. The CDR3 region has the DNA TGTGCCAGCAGCTTCGCCGGGACAGGCAGGGGCATTCAGTACTTC. It specifies CASSFAGTGRGIQYF.

This clonotype was picked up a small number of times. A much larger clonotype is one base distant, so this may be a read error. The V call is TRBV29-1, the J call TRBJ2-7, with TRBD2 identical over 8 bases. This CDR3 is 14 amino acids long. Germline V gene data show CDR1 as SQVTM and CDR2 as ANQGSEA. V lost 6 bases, J lost 6 bases, and 13 bases stayed unmatched. The CDR3: CSVFSGVSTLEQYF. The CDR3 nucleotides are TGCAGCGTATTTAGCGGGGTTAGCACCCTCGAGCAGTACTTC.

This clonotype was observed at least ten times. The chain is built from TRBV20-1 and TRBJ2-1; D might be TRBD1 (5 bases). The germline CDR1 and CDR2 sequences are DFQATT and SNEGSKA (reference sequence). CDR3 length equals 15 residues. V shed 3 bases and J shed 4 bases, with 16 bases lying between them. The CDR3 sequence is CSASSSTVPYNEQFF. CDR3 DNA sequence: TGCAGTGCTAGTTCGTCGACAGTACCATACAATGAGCAGTTCTTC.

This clonotype appeared a few times. This clone may be a read error of a much larger clone one base away. J is TRBJ2-4 and V is TRBV12-3 or TRBV12-4; D assignment may be TRBD1 or TRBD2 (7 bases each). The CDR3 extends over 15 amino acids. The CDR3 DNA reads as TGTGCCAGCAGCCCAGGGGGGGCAGCCAAAAAAATTCAGTACTTC. Translated: CASSPGGAAKKIQYF.

This clonotype came up many times. The chain carries TRBV7-2 and TRBJ1-2; TRBD1 might be the D (5 bases). From germline, CDR1 is SGHTA and CDR2 FQGNSA. The length of the CDR3 is 18 residues. Trimming took off 1 base at V and 0 bases at J, with 18 bases between the two ends. CDR3 coding DNA: TGTGCCAGCAGCTTAGGAAGGGGAATCGGGGCTGCTAACTATGGCTACACCTTC. Amino acid sequence: CASSLGRGIGAANYGYTF.

This clonotype occurred many times. The rearrangement links TRBV20-1 to TRBJ1-5; 10 bases align to TRBD1. CDR3 length: 15 amino acids. Trimming took 7 bases from V and 0 from J; bases not matched to a gene: 6. The germline gives CDR1 DFQATT, CDR2 SNEGSKA (reference sequence). CDR3 residues: CSVRDRGLSNQPQHF. The CDR3 nucleotides read TGCAGTGTCCGGGACAGGGGCCTTAGCAATCAGCCCCAGCATTTT.

This clonotype has ten or more counts. The rearrangement joins TRBV11-3 to TRBJ2-5, with a weak D call TRBD2 (5 bases). Looked up from germline, CDR1 is SGHNT and CDR2 is YENEEA. V was cut by 5 bases and J by 5 bases, with 9 bases left in between. CDR3 length: 12 amino acids. CDR3 residues: CASSDGDETQYF. The CDR3 nucleotides are TGTGCCAGCAGCGACGGGGATGAGACCCAGTACTTC. Combining the CDR3 with reference TRBV11-3 and TRBJ2-5 gives the whole variable domain EAGVVQSPRYKIIEKKQPVAFWCNPISGHNTLYWYLQNLGQGPELLIRYENEEAVDDSQLPKDRFSAERLKGVDSTLKIQPAELGDSAVYLCASSDGDETQYFGPGTRLLVL.

At least ten counts were recorded for this clonotype. The V call is TRBV5-1, the J call TRBJ2-1, with TRBD1 matching over 9 bases. Trimming took 6 bases from V and 5 from J; bases not matched to a gene: 9. This CDR3 has 15 residues. The germline CDR1 and CDR2 sequences are SGHRS and YFSETQ. CDR3 in amino acids: CASTARDRVNNEQFF. The CDR3 coding sequence is TGCGCCAGCACTGCCCGGGACAGGGTTAACAATGAGCAGTTCTTC.

The CDR3 here is CASSFGIGKEQYF. Here the CDR3 DNA reads TGTGCCAGCAGCTTCGGTATAGGGAAAGAGCAGTACTTC. The chain recombines TRBV7-9 with TRBJ2-7; D uncertain. This CDR3 region has 13 residues. Germline V gene lookup returns CDR1 SEHNR and CDR2 FQNEAQ (reference sequence). V was shortened by 3 bases and J by 7 bases, with 13 bases between the two germline ends.

This clonotype occurred many times. The chain combines TRBV25-1 with TRBJ1-5; D not resolved. This CDR3 has 14 amino acids. The germline gives CDR1 MGHDK, CDR2 SYGVNS. Trimming shortened V by 3 bases and J by 1 base, and 7 bases separated the two germline ends. CDR3 DNA sequence: TGTGCCAGCAGTGACGTAGGGAGCAATCAGCCCCAGCATTTT. As protein: CASSDVGSNQPQHF.

This clonotype was seen at least ten times. The chain couples TRBV20-1 to TRBJ2-1, with TRBD2 matching over 10 bases. Germline lookup yields CDR1 DFQATT and CDR2 SNEGSKA (reference sequence). This CDR3 region has 14 residues. After removal of 8 bases from V and 6 bases from J, the junction contained 10 bases not matched to a gene. CDR3: CSPGGLAGANEQFF. CDR3 nucleotide sequence: TGCAGTCCCGGCGGGCTAGCGGGGGCCAATGAGCAGTTCTTC.

In this sample, this clonotype turned up many times. The chain employs TRBV10-2 and TRBJ2-1, with D possibly TRBD2 on 6 matching bases. The CDR3 loop spans 15 amino acids. Germline V gene sequence: CDR1 WSHSY, CDR2 SAAADI. V was clipped by 2 bases and J by 4 bases, with 12 bases between them. The DNA of the CDR3 is TGCGCCAGCAGTGAGGGGGGGATGACATACAATGAGCAGTTCTTC. Protein: CASSEGGMTYNEQFF.

At least ten counts were recorded for this clonotype. The chain joins TRBV10-3 to TRBJ2-1; possibly TRBD1 for D (6 bases). The CDR3 spans 13 residues. The germline gives CDR1 ENHRY, CDR2 SYGVKD. V lost 3 bases to trimming and J lost 5 bases, with 8 bases between them. CDR3 coding DNA: TGTGCCATCAGTGATCCAGGGGACAATGAGCAGTTCTTC. The encoded protein is CAISDPGDNEQFF.